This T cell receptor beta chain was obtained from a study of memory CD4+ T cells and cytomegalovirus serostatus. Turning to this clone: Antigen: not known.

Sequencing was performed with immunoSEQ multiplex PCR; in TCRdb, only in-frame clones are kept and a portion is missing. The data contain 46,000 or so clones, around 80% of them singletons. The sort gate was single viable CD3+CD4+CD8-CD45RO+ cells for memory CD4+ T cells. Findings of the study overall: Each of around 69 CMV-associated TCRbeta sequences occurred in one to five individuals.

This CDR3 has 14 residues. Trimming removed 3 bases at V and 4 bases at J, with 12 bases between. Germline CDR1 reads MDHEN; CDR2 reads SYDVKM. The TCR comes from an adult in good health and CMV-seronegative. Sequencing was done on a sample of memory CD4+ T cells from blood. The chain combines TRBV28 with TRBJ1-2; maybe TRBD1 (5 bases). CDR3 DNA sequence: TGTGCCAGCAGTTTTCGGGACGGCTTCTATGGCTACACCTTC. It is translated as CASSFRDGFYGYTF.